This TCR beta chain stems from a study of beta chain features in type 1 diabetes. The CDR3 is 12 residues long. The V gene lost 5 bases and the J gene lost 4 bases, with 7 bases spanning the gap. Germline CDR1 SGHTA, CDR2 FQGNSA. cDNA synthesis used the whole RNA isolate, giving expressed TCRB sequences. Produced via immunoSEQ multiplex PCR; TCRdb's table is partial and in-frame only. Of more than 140,000 clones in the sample, around a tenth were seen once. The TCR sequence derives from a woman in her thirties or forties in good health. This sequence joins TRBV7-2 and TRBJ2-3; D gene ambiguous. The sequenced material came from central memory CD4+ T cells from blood. The DNA of the CDR3 is TGTGCCAGCAGCATTCGGGCAGATACGCAGTATTTT. Protein: CASSIRADTQYF.